These 8 T cell receptor beta chains were sequenced from one sample in a study of blood T cell repertoires in COVID-19. Data came from immunoSEQ multiplex PCR; TCRdb stores just in-frame clones and leaves some out. The data contain 250,000 to 350,000 clones, approximately 84% of them singletons. The sequenced sample consisted of peripheral blood. The receptors stem from an older person with COVID-19, enrolled during active disease.

V and J are TRBV5-1 and TRBJ2-7; 7 nucleotides align to TRBD1. V was clipped by 0 bases and J by 3 bases; unmatched bases: 6. CDR1 is SGHRS and CDR2 is YFSETQ in the germline V gene. The CDR3 covers 15 residues. This CDR3 reads CASSLGTGGNYEQYF. The CDR3 DNA sequence: TGCGCCAGCAGCTTGGGGACAGGAGGAAACTACGAGCAGTACTTC. Variable domain in full (rest from reference TRBV5-1 and TRBJ2-7): KAGVTQTPRYLIKTRGQQVTLSCSPISGHRSVSWYQQTPGQGLQFLFEYFSETQRNKGNFPGRFSGRQFSNSRSEMNVSTLELGDSALYLCASSLGTGGNYEQYFGPGTRLTVT.

This clone appeared a few times. The V and J genes are TRBV7-8 and TRBJ1-5; 8 nucleotides align to TRBD1. V trimming: 1 base; J trimming: 7 bases; junction bases outside the gene matches: 3. There are 14 residues in the CDR3. CDR1 and CDR2 from the germline V gene are SGHVS and FQNEAQ. CDR3 sequence reads: CASSLGRGQQPQHF. The CDR3 DNA sequence: TGTGCCAGCAGCTTAGGCAGGGGGCAACAGCCCCAGCATTTT.

This clone has just a few counts. The chain couples TRBV28 to TRBJ1-6; TRBD1 is a possible D gene (5 bases). Trimming took 6 bases from V and 7 from J, leaving 10 bases between them. There are 13 residues in the CDR3. Germline V gene sequence: CDR1 MDHEN, CDR2 SYDVKM. The CDR3 DNA sequence: TGTGCCAGCAGCAGGGATGGGAATTCACCCCTCCACTTT. Translating gives CASSRDGNSPLHF.

This sequence joins TRBV9 and TRBJ2-7; weak D call: TRBD1 (6 bases). The CDR3 spans 15 residues. The V gene's germline CDR1 is SGDLS and CDR2 YYNGEE. The V end was cut by 4 bases, the J end by 4 bases, with 18 bases between. CDR3 in DNA: TGTGCCAGCAGCCCCGAGTTGGGACACCCTTACGAGCAGTACTTC. Protein: CASSPELGHPYEQYF.

This clone showed up many times. The chain combines TRBV10-2 with TRBJ1-2; no definite D call. The CDR3 covers 14 residues. The V end was cut by 0 bases, the J end by 2 bases, with 7 bases between. The germline gives CDR1 WSHSY, CDR2 SAAADI. The CDR3 reads CASSESRVNYGYTF. In nucleotides, the CDR3 is TGCGCCAGCAGTGAGTCGCGGGTGAACTATGGCTACACCTTC.

V is TRBV19 and J is TRBJ1-2, with D unclear. V was pared by 3 bases and J by 10 bases, with 15 bases between. CDR3 length: 13 amino acids. Per germline, CDR1 LNHDA and CDR2 SQIVND (reference sequence). The CDR3 nucleotides are TGTGCCAGTAGTATGGTACAGTCGAATGCCTACACCTTC. It encodes CASSMVQSNAYTF.

A single count supports this clone. This rearrangement joins TRBV6-6 to TRBJ2-7; D remains unclear. CDR1 and CDR2 (germline): MNHNY, SVGAGI (reference sequence). The CDR3 spans 13 residues. With 2 bases removed from V and 2 bases from J, the gap between germline ends came to 7 bases. This CDR3 is CASSYEATYEQYF. As DNA, the CDR3 is TGTGCCAGCAGTTACGAAGCTACCTACGAGCAGTACTTC.

A few counts support this clone. This sequence joins TRBV28 and TRBJ2-3, with D tentatively TRBD1 (5 bases). The CDR3 sequence is 14 residues long. V was pared by 2 bases and J by 3 bases, with 9 bases between. The germline gives CDR1 MDHEN, CDR2 SYDVKM. The CDR3 DNA reads TGTGCCAGCAGTTTAGACGCAGGGACAGATACGCAGTATTTT. Translation gives CASSLDAGTDTQYF.